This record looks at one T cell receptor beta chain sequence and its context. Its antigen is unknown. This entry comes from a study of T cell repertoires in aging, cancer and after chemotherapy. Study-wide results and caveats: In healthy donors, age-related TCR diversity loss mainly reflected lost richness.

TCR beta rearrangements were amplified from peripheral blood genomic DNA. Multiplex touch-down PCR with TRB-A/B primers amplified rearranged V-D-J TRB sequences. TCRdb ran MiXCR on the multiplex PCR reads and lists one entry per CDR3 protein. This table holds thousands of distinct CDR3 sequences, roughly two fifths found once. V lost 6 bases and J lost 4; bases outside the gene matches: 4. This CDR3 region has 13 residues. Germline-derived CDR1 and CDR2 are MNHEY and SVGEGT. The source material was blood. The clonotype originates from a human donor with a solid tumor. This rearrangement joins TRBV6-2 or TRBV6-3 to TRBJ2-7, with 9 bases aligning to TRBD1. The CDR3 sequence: CASREQGAYEQYF. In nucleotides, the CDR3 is TGTGCCAGCAGAGAACAGGGGGCTTACGAGCAGTACTTC.